This is a list of T cell receptor beta chains from one sample in a study of blood T cell repertoires in COVID-19. Sequenced by immunoSEQ multiplex PCR; TCRdb stores in-frame clones only, minus some. The sample records 200,000 to 300,000 clones, approximately 80% being singletons. Sequences were obtained from peripheral blood. These receptors came from a man aged 40-50 years who had recovered from COVID-19. Both conserved end residues are part of each CDR3. D genes are given only for firm matches. Size values are once, few and many counts, or a class for expanded clones, and some rows have none.

>TRBD2|TRBV5-1|-|TRBJ2-2
TGCGCCAGCAGCATACCACTAGCGGGCGGTGCACCCGGGGAGCTGTTTTTT
CASSIPLAGGAPGELFF
>-|TRBV6-5|-|TRBJ1-2
TGTGCCAGCAGGATAAGACATGGGGCGGGATATGGCTACACCTTC
CASRIRHGAGYGYTF
>TRBD2|TRBV4-3|-|TRBJ2-2
TGCGCCAGCAGCCCTAGCGGGGGGAACGCCGGGGAGCTGTTTTTT
CASSPSGGNAGELFF
>-|TRBV6-5|-|TRBJ2-7
TGTGCCAGCCGGGACACTAGCTCCTACGAGCAGTACTTC
CASRDTSSYEQYF
>TRBD1|TRBV11-2|once|TRBJ2-5
TGTGCCAGCAGCTTACGCTGGACAGGGGAAGAGACCCAGTACTTC
CASSLRWTGEETQYF
>TRBD2|TRBV19|medium-sized|TRBJ2-7
TGTGCCAGTAGTTTTAGCGGGCGCGCCTACGAGCAGTACTTC
CASSFSGRAYEQYF
>-|TRBV7-9|few|TRBJ2-1
TGTGTTTCCGCGGGGAGAAGCTCCTACAATGAGCAGTTCTTC
CVSAGRSSYNEQFF
>TRBD1|TRBV13|-|TRBJ1-2
TGTGCCAGCAGCTTAGGCCTCCGGACAGGGCCTGGCTACACCTTC
CASSLGLRTGPGYTF
>-|TRBV10-1|-|TRBJ2-3
TGCGCCAGTGGAGCAGGGGGCACAGATACGCAGTATTTT
CASGAGGTDTQYF
>-|TRBV30|-|TRBJ2-7
TGTGCCTGGAGTGTACGGACAGAGCAGTACTTC
CAWSVRTEQYF
>-|TRBV11-3|once|TRBJ2-5
TGTGCCAGCAGCTCCGGCCGGGAGGAGACCCAGTACTTC
CASSSGREETQYF
>-|TRBV7-2|-|TRBJ2-7
TGTGCCAGCAGCTTAGGGTGGGGCAGGGGCTCCTACGAGCAGTACTTC
CASSLGWGRGSYEQYF
>-|TRBV19|-|TRBJ2-5
TGTGCCAGTAGTTCCGAGGTGGCCCAAGAGACCCAGTACTTC
CASSSEVAQETQYF
>-|TRBV27|-|TRBJ1-6
TGTGCCAGCAGTTTATCCGGTTATTCACCCCTCCACTTT
CASSLSGYSPLHF
>-|TRBV7-9|-|TRBJ2-2
TGTGCCACCTCAGATTCGGGCACCGGGGAGCTGTTTTTT
CATSDSGTGELFF
>-|TRBV2|-|TRBJ2-5
TGTGCCAGCAACCATAGACTCCGAAGGGGGTGGGAGACCCAGTACTTC
CASNHRLRRGWETQYF
>TRBD1|TRBV10-3|-|TRBJ2-4
TGTGCCATCAGTGACTCGGACAGGGGAGCCAAAAACATTCAGTACTTC
CAISDSDRGAKNIQYF
>TRBD2|TRBV30|-|TRBJ2-7
TGTGCCGTTGAGCGGGGGGGCCGTGAGCAGTACTTC
CAVERGGREQYF
>-|TRBV7-2|-|TRBJ2-7
TGTGCCAGCAGCCCCGGACTGGGTCTCAGTGAGCAGTACTTC
CASSPGLGLSEQYF
>-|TRBV18|-|TRBJ1-1
TGTGCCAGCTCACCACTGGGCGGGCAGGGGACTGAAGCTTTCTTT
CASSPLGGQGTEAFF
>TRBD1|TRBV6-1|-|TRBJ1-4
TGTGCCAGCAGTGCCGGGACAGAAATCGAAAAACTGTTTTTT
CASSAGTEIEKLFF
>TRBD2|TRBV25-1|-|TRBJ2-3
TGTGCCAGCAGTGGGGGACAGGGACTAGCGGAGGGCACAGATACGCAGTATTTT
CASSGGQGLAEGTDTQYF
>-|TRBV6-5|once|TRBJ2-7
TGTGCCAGCATGTATTCTCGGGGCTCCTACGAGCAGTACTTC
CASMYSRGSYEQYF
>TRBD1|TRBV27|many|TRBJ1-2
TGTGCCAGCAGTTTAGGGACAGAGTATGGCTACACCTTC
CASSLGTEYGYTF
>-|TRBV30|-|TRBJ2-3
TGTGCCTGGAGTTCCGGGACACTGAGGACAGATACGCAGTATTTT
CAWSSGTLRTDTQYF
>-|TRBV5-1|-|TRBJ2-1
TGCGCCAGCAGTCTGGACGGGGTCCTCTTAAGGGATGAGCAGTTCTTC
CASSLDGVLLRDEQFF
>-|TRBV21-1|-|TRBJ2-7
TGTGCCAGCAGCCCTCGGGACTTGACCTACGAGCAGTACTTC
CASSPRDLTYEQYF
>TRBD2|TRBV11-2|-|TRBJ2-4
TGTGCCAGCAGCTTAGTTTTGGGCGGGAGCCGTAGAAACATTCAGTACTTC
CASSLVLGGSRRNIQYF
>-|TRBV9|-|TRBJ2-5
TGTGCCAGCAGCCCCCGCCCCGAGGAGACCCAGTACTTC
CASSPRPEETQYF
>-|TRBV20-1|-|TRBJ1-2
TGCAGTGCTCCTGGTCGGGGTGGCTACACCTTC
CSAPGRGGYTF
>-|TRBV2|-|TRBJ1-5
TGTGCCAGCAGTGAATCGGGTCCTTGGGGCAATCAGCCCCAGCATTTT
CASSESGPWGNQPQHF
>TRBD1|TRBV4-3|few|TRBJ2-7
TGCGCCAGCAGCCAAGTGGGAGACAGGGTAGGAGAGCAGTACTTC
CASSQVGDRVGEQYF
>-|TRBV6-5|-|TRBJ2-7
TGTGCCAGCAGACGACACCTTTCCTACGAGCAGTACTTC
CASRRHLSYEQYF
>-|TRBV6-5|-|TRBJ1-1
TGTGCCAGCAGTTACGACCTTTCGACAGCGAACACTGAAGCTTTCTTT
CASSYDLSTANTEAFF
>TRBD1|TRBV7-2|-|TRBJ1-4
TGTGCCAGCAGCTTAGCGGGACAGGGACAGTCGGGGACTAATGAAAAACTGTTTTTT
CASSLAGQGQSGTNEKLFF
>TRBD2|TRBV11-3|-|TRBJ2-7
TGTGCCAGCAGCTTAAGGCGGGGGGCGCGCTCCTACGAGCAGTACTTC
CASSLRRGARSYEQYF
>-|TRBV27|-|TRBJ1-2
TGTGCCAGCAGCTTAGATTGGAGTTATGGCTACACCTTC
CASSLDWSYGYTF
>TRBD2|TRBV5-4|-|TRBJ2-1
TGTGCCAGCAGCTTAAGGACTAGCTCTAATGAGCAGTTCTTC
CASSLRTSSNEQFF
>-|TRBV27|-|TRBJ1-2
TGTGCCAGCAGTTCGCCTAAGAACTATGGCTACACCTTC
CASSSPKNYGYTF
>-|TRBV4-1|-|TRBJ1-3
TGCGCCAGCAGCCAAGTTCCGGCAGGGCCTGGAAACACCATATATTTT
CASSQVPAGPGNTIYF
>TRBD1|TRBV5-1|-|TRBJ2-5
TGCGCCAGCAGCGCGACAGGGTTGGGAGAGACCCAGTACTTC
CASSATGLGETQYF
>-|TRBV20-1|-|TRBJ1-4
TGCAGTGCTAGTACAGGGAGCGATGAAAAACTGTTTTTT
CSASTGSDEKLFF
>TRBD1|TRBV10-3|-|TRBJ1-4
TGTGCCATCAGTGACGCGGGACAGGGAAATGAAAAACTGTTTTTT
CAISDAGQGNEKLFF
>TRBD1|TRBV5-1|-|TRBJ2-3
TGCGCCAGCAGCTTGCGCAGGGGGCAAGATACGCAGTATTTT
CASSLRRGQDTQYF
>-|TRBV20-1|-|TRBJ2-1
TGCAGTGCTAGTCAGGAAGACAATGAGCAGTTCTTC
CSASQEDNEQFF
>-|TRBV11-2|-|TRBJ1-3
TGTGCCAGCAGCTTACCGGGGTTGTCCATATATTTT
CASSLPGLSIYF
>TRBD2|TRBV4-3|-|TRBJ2-5
TGCGCCAGCAGCCAAGGGGCTAGCGGGAGCCAAGAGACCCAGTACTTC
CASSQGASGSQETQYF
>TRBD1|TRBV10-1|-|TRBJ2-7
TGCGCCAGCAGTGAGGCTGGACAGGGGATTGACGAGCAGTACTTC
CASSEAGQGIDEQYF
>-|TRBV30|-|TRBJ1-1
TGTGCCTGGAGCCTGAGTACGGGTACTGAAGCTTTCTTT
CAWSLSTGTEAFF
>-|TRBV6-6|few|TRBJ2-2
TGTGCCAGCAGTCGACAAACGAGAAGCCGTAAGACCGGGGAGCTGTTTTTT
CASSRQTRSRKTGELFF
>-|TRBV11-2|-|TRBJ2-5
TGTGCCAGCAGCTCAGGGACTTTTCAAGAGACCCAGTACTTC
CASSSGTFQETQYF
>-|TRBV11-2|few|TRBJ1-2
TGTGCCAGCAGCTTAGAATTGGGCCCTGGCTACACCTTC
CASSLELGPGYTF
>-|TRBV5-6|once|TRBJ1-2
TGTGCCAGCAGCTTGGCCTTTGGCTACACCTTC
CASSLAFGYTF
>-|TRBV27|-|TRBJ2-5
TGTGCCAGCAGTTCCCCTAGACGGGGGGAGACCCAGTACTTC
CASSSPRRGETQYF
>-|TRBV5-1|-|TRBJ2-1
TGCGCCAGCAGCTTGTTACCCGGCTCCTACAATGAGCAGTTCTTC
CASSLLPGSYNEQFF